This T cell receptor beta chain was recorded in a study of blood T cell repertoires in COVID-19. Overall study context: COVID-19 samples collected from the United States, Italy and Spain covered acute and convalescent phases. Nucleic acid was either cDNA or gDNA, and it came from T cells, B-cell-depleted T cells, or PBMCs.

The CDR3 runs to 18 residues. In germline, CDR1 is MGHRA, CDR2 YSYEKL. The V end lost 3 bases, the J end lost 2 bases, and 20 bases lay between the germline ends. Original processing notes: From reference gene primer amplification, estimates of nucleated cell counts were derived. Sequenced by immunoSEQ multiplex PCR; TCRdb stores in-frame clones only, minus some. V, J and clone size reflect that table, while D and trimming were determined from the DNA. The data contain approximately 160,000 clones, approximately 93% of them singletons. The clonotype originates from a woman in her fifties or sixties with COVID-19, enrolled during active disease. This chain joins TRBV4-1 and TRBJ2-1; maybe TRBD2 (7 bases). Sequencing was done on a sample of peripheral blood. CDR3 nucleotide sequence: TGCGCCAGCAGCCAGGAAGTAACAGGGACTATCGCCTACAATGAGCAGTTCTTC. Its protein is CASSQEVTGTIAYNEQFF.